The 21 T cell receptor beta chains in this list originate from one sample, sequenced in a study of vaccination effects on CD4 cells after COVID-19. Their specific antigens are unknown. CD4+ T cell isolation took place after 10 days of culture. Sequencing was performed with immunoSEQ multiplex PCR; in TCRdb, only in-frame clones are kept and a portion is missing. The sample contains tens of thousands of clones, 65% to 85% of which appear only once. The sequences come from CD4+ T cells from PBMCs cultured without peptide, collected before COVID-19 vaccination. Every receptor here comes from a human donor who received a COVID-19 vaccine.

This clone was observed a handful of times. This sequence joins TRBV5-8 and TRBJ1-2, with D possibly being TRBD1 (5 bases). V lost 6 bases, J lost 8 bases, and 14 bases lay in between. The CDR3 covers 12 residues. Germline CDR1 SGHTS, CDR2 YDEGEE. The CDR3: CASNLMGGGYTF. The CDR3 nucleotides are TGTGCCAGCAACCTGATGGGGGGGGGCTACACCTTC.

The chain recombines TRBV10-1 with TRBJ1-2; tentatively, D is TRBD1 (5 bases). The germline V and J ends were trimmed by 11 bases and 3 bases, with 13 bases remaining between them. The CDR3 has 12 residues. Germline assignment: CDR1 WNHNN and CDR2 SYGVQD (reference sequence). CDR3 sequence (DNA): TGCGCCGCCATAACCAGGGACTATGGCTACACCTTC. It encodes CAAITRDYGYTF.

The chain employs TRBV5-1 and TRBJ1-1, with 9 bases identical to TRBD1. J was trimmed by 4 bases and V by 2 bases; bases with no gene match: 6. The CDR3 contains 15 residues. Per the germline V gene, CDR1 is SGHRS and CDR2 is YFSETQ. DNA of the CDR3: TGCGCCAGCAGCTTCTGGGACAGGGAGGGCACTGAAGCTTTCTTT. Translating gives CASSFWDREGTEAFF. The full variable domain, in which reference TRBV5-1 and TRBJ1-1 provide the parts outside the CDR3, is KAGVTQTPRYLIKTRGQQVTLSCSPISGHRSVSWYQQTPGQGLQFLFEYFSETQRNKGNFPGRFSGRQFSNSRSEMNVSTLELGDSALYLCASSFWDREGTEAFFGQGTRLTVV.

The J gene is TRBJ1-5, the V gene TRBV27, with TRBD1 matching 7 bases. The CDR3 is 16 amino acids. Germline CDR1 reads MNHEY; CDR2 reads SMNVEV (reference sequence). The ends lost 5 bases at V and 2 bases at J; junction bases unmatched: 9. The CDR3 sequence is CASSPQQGDGNQPQHF. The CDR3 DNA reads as TGTGCCAGCAGTCCCCAGCAGGGGGATGGCAATCAGCCCCAGCATTTT.

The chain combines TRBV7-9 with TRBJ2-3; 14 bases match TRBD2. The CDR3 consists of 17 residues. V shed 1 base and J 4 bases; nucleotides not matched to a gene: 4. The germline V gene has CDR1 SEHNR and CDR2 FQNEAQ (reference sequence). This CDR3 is CASSLGTSGRRADTQYF. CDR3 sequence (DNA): TGTGCCAGCAGCTTAGGGACTAGCGGGAGGAGGGCAGATACGCAGTATTTT.

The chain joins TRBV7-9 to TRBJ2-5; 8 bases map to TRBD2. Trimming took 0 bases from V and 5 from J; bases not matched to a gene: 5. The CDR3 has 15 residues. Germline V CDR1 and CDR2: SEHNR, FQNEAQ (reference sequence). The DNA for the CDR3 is TGTGCCAGCAGCTTAGCGGCGGGAGGAGGGGAGACCCAGTACTTC. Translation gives CASSLAAGGGETQYF.

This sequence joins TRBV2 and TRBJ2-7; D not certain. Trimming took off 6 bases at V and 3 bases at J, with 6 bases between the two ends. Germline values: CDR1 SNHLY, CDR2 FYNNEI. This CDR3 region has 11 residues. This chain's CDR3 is CASRVHYEQYF. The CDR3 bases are TGTGCCAGCAGGGTCCACTACGAGCAGTACTTC. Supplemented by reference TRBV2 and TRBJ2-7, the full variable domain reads EPEVTQTPSHQVTQMGQEVILRCVPISNHLYFYWYRQILGQKVEFLVSFYNNEISEKSEIFDDQFSVERPDGSNFTLKIRSTKLEDSAMYFCASRVHYEQYFGPGTRLTVT.

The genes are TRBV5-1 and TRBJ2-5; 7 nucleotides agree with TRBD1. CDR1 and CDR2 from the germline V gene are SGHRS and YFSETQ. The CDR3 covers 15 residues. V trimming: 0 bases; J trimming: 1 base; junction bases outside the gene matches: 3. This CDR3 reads CASSLVDRVQETQYF. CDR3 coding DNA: TGCGCCAGCAGCTTGGTTGACAGGGTCCAAGAGACCCAGTACTTC.

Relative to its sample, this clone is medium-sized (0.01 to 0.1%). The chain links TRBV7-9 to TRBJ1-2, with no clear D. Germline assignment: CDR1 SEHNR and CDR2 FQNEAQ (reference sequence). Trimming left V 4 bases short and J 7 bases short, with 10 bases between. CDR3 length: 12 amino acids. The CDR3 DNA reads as TGTGCCAGCAGCTCGGCGGTTGGTGGCTACACCTTC. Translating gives CASSSAVGGYTF. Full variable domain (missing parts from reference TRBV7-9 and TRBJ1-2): DTGVSQNPRHKITKRGQNVTFRCDPISEHNRLYWYRQTLGQGPEFLTYFQNEAQLEKSRLLSDRFSAERPKGSFSTLEIQRTEQGDSAMYLCASSSAVGGYTFGSGTRLTVV.

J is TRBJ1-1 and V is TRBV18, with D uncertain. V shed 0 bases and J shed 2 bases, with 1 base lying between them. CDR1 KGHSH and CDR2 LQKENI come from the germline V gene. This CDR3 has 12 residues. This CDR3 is CASSPPNTEAFF. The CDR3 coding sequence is TGTGCCAGCTCACCACCAAACACTGAAGCTTTCTTT.

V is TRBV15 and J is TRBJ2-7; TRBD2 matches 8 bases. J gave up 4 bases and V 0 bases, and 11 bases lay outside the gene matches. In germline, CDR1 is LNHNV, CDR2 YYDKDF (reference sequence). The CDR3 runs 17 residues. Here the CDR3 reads CATSRDLPGGPSYEQYF. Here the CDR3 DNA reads TGTGCCACCAGCAGAGATTTGCCGGGGGGGCCGAGTTACGAGCAGTACTTC.

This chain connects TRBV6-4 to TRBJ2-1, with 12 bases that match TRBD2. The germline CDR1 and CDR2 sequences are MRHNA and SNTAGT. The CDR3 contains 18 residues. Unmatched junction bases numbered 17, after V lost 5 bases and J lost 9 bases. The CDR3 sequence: CASSLDPPTSGSTGEQFF. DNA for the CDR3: TGTGCCAGCAGTCTCGACCCCCCGACTAGCGGGAGTACGGGTGAGCAGTTCTTC.

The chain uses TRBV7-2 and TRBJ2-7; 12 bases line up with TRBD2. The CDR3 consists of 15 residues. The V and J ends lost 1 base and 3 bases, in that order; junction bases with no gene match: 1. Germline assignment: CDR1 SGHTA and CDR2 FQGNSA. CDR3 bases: TGTGCCAGCAGCTTAGGGACTAGCGGGAACTACGAGCAGTACTTC. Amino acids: CASSLGTSGNYEQYF.

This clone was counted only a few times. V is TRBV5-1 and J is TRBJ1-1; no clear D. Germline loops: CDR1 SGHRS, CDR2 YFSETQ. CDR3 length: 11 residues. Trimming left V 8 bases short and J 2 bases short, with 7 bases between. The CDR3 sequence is CASSTNTEAFF. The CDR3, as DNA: TGCGCCAGTAGTACTAACACTGAAGCTTTCTTT.

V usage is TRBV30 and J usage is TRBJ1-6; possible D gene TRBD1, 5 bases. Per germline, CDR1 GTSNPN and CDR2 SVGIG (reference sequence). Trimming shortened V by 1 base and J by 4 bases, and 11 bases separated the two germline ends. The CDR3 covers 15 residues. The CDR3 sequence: CAWSDRGEYNSPLHF. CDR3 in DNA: TGTGCCTGGAGTGACCGGGGCGAATATAATTCACCCCTCCACTTT.

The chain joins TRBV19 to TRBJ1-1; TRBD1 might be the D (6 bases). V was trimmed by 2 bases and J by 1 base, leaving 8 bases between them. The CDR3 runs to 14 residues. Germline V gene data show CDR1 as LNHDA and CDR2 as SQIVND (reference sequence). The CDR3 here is CASSIQGRNTEAFF. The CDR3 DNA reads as TGTGCCAGTAGTATACAGGGGAGGAACACTGAAGCTTTCTTT.

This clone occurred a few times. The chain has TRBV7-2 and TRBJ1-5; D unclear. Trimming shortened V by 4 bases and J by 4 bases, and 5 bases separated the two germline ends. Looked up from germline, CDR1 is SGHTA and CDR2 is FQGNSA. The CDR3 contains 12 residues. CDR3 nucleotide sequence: TGTGCCAGCAGCTCTCAAAATCAGCCCCAGCATTTT. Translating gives CASSSQNQPQHF.

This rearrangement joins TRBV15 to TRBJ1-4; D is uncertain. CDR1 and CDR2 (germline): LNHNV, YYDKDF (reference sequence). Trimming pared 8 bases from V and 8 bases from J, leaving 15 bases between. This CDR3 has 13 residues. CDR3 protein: CATRRVSGEKLFF. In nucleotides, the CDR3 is TGTGCCACCCGAAGAGTGTCCGGGGAAAAACTGTTTTTT.

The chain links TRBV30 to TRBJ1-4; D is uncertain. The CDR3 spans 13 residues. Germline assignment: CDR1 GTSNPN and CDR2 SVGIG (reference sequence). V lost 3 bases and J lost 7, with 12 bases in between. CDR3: CAWRPGGTEKLFF. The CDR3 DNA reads TGTGCCTGGAGACCCGGAGGTACTGAAAAACTGTTTTTT.

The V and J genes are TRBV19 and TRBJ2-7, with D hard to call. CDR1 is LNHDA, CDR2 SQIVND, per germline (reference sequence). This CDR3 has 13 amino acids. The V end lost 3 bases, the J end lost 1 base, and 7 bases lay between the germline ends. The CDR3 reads CASSIGRSYEQYF. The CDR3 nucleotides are TGTGCCAGTAGTATCGGTAGATCCTACGAGCAGTACTTC.

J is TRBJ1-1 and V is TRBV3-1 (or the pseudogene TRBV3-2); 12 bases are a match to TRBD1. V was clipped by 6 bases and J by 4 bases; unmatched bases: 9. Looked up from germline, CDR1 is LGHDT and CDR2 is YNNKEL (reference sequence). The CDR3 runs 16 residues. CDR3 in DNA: TGTGCCAGCAGACCAGGGACAGGGGGCGGCGGCACTGAAGCTTTCTTT. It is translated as CASRPGTGGGGTEAFF.